The next 19 T cell receptor beta chains were all read from a single sample in a study of blood T cells in healthy people across ages. For the second PCR, which ran for about 7 to 11 cycles, a sample-barcoded 5' primer and a J-beta primer mix were used. TCRdb redid the calling of the 5' RACE reads with MiXCR, one entry per CDR3 protein. The sample lists some 900,000 distinct CDR3 sequences, around 49% occurring once. The sequenced sample was blood. These TCRs come from a man under 40 in good health.

This clonotype occurred a few times. The chain has TRBV29-1 and TRBJ2-7; TRBD1 is a possible D gene (6 bases). The CDR3 contains 12 residues. V was shortened by 4 bases and J by 3 bases, with 10 bases between the two germline ends. CDR1 is SQVTM and CDR2 is ANQGSEA in the germline V gene. The CDR3 bases are TGCAGCGTTGGCGGCAGGGGCTACGAGCAGTACTTC. Protein product: CSVGGRGYEQYF.

Of note for this clonotype: A junction end diverges from the germline sequence, so it may reflect a read error. J is TRBJ2-3 and V is TRBV24-1; 8 bases are a match to TRBD1. The CDR3 is made up of 16 amino acids. Per the germline V gene, CDR1 is KGHDR and CDR2 is SFDVKD. DNA for the CDR3: TGTACCACCAGTGACGAAGGGACAGGAAACACAGATACGCAGTATTTT. Amino acids: CTTSDEGTGNTDTQYF.

The chain recombines TRBV5-1 with TRBJ2-7; 7 bases are shared with TRBD2. The germline V gene encodes CDR1 SGHRS and CDR2 YFSETQ. The CDR3 contains 15 residues. The V gene end was trimmed by 2 bases and the J gene end by 6 bases; junction bases not matched to a gene: 11. CDR3 amino acids: CASSLTGTTAGEQYF. The CDR3 DNA sequence: TGCGCCAGCAGCTTAACCGGGACTACAGCAGGCGAGCAGTACTTC.

The chain joins TRBV7-2 to TRBJ1-1, with D perhaps matching TRBD1 (5 bases). V gave up 6 bases and J gave up 8 bases, with 19 bases separating them. Germline CDR1 and CDR2: SGHTA and FQGNSA. The CDR3 length is 14 residues. The CDR3 DNA follows: TGTGCCAGCAGTTTCGACGGGGGACCACGGGAAGCTTTCTTT. Amino acids: CASSFDGGPREAFF.

This sequence joins TRBV20-1 and TRBJ2-7; 7 nucleotides match TRBD1. The germline V gene encodes CDR1 DFQATT and CDR2 SNEGSKA (reference sequence). The J segment lost 5 bases and the V segment lost 3 bases, leaving 7 bases of the junction unmatched. The length of the CDR3 is 13 residues. CDR3 region: CSARGWDSHEQYF. In DNA, the CDR3 is TGCAGTGCTAGGGGCTGGGACAGTCACGAGCAGTACTTC.

This chain uses TRBV20-1 with TRBJ1-5; 10 nucleotides agree with TRBD1. The CDR3 is 16 amino acids. CDR1 is DFQATT, CDR2 SNEGSKA, per germline (reference sequence). Unmatched junction bases numbered 14, after V lost 6 bases and J lost 6 bases. The CDR3 coding sequence is TGCAGTGCCTCGACAGGGGGCGTTAGAACGGGTCAGCCCCAGCATTTT. This codes for CSASTGGVRTGQPQHF.

The V gene is TRBV29-1, the J gene TRBJ2-1; 14 bases align to TRBD2. Unmatched junction bases numbered 14, after V lost 5 bases and J lost 2 bases. CDR1 and CDR2 (germline): SQVTM, ANQGSEA. The CDR3 has 19 residues. CDR3 coding DNA: TGCAGCGTTTCCAGGGGACTAGCGGGAGTCTGGGAGGCCTACAATGAGCAGTTCTTC. As protein: CSVSRGLAGVWEAYNEQFF.

The chain has TRBV6-5 and TRBJ2-7; TRBD1 is a possible D gene (6 bases). The CDR3 sequence is 14 residues long. Germline V gene data show CDR1 as MNHEY and CDR2 as SVGAGI. Trimming cost V 2 bases and J 4 bases, with 12 bases left between them. The CDR3 DNA follows: TGTGCCAGCAGTTACCGACAGGACTTTTACGAGCAGTACTTC. It yields the protein CASSYRQDFYEQYF.

About this clonotype itself: It may be a read error: a sequence one base away is much more abundant. This sequence joins TRBV7-2 and TRBJ2-1, with D possibly matching TRBD1 (5 bases). V lost 5 bases and J lost 1, with 15 bases in between. Per the germline V gene, CDR1 is SGHTA and CDR2 is FQGNSA. The CDR3 has 16 residues. Here the CDR3 reads CASSPQGIHSYNEQFF. The CDR3 DNA sequence: TGTGCCAGCAGCCCCCAGGGTATCCATTCCTACAATGAGCAGTTCTTC.

In this sample, this clonotype turned up once. As DNA, the CDR3 is TGTGCCAGCAGCCCTCCCAGGGGGCTTGGCGGCTACACCTTC. Protein sequence: CASSPPRGLGGYTF. The gene calls are TRBV7-2 and TRBJ1-2, with 8 bases matching TRBD1. V lost 5 bases, J lost 8 bases, and 10 bases stayed unmatched. The V gene's germline CDR1 is SGHTA and CDR2 FQGNSA. CDR3 length: 14 residues.

The V and J genes are TRBV15 and TRBJ2-1; 9 bases fit TRBD2. The germline CDR1 and CDR2 sequences are LNHNV and YYDKDF (reference sequence). Unmatched junction bases numbered 7, after V lost 2 bases and J lost 5 bases. The CDR3 contains 16 residues. CDR3 coding DNA: TGTGCCACCAGCAGAAGACCGGGACTAGCAGACAATGAGCAGTTCTTC. Translation gives CATSRRPGLADNEQFF.

V usage is TRBV20-1 and J usage is TRBJ1-1; D gene uncertain. CDR1 DFQATT and CDR2 SNEGSKA come from the germline V gene (reference sequence). This CDR3 is built from 12 residues. Trimming left V 2 bases short and J 4 bases short, with 8 bases between. CDR3 in amino acids: CSARQPSTEAFF. DNA for the CDR3: TGCAGTGCTAGACAGCCGAGCACTGAAGCTTTCTTT.

The CDR3 DNA reads TGTGCCAGCAGTGGACCGGGGGGCTACACCTTC. Residues: CASSGPGGYTF. This sequence joins TRBV6-5 and TRBJ1-2; D call uncertain. The CDR3 runs to 11 residues. The V end lost 5 bases, the J end lost 8 bases, and 9 bases lay between the germline ends. Germline CDR1 and CDR2: MNHEY and SVGAGI.

DNA of the CDR3: TGTGCCAGCAGCTCGCAGGGTACGACCGGGGAGCTGTTTTTT. It is translated as CASSSQGTTGELFF. The chain recombines TRBV11-2 with TRBJ2-2; D perhaps matches TRBD1 (5 bases). The CDR3 contains 14 residues. CDR1 SGHAT and CDR2 FQNNGV come from the germline V gene. V gave up 4 bases and J gave up 5 bases, with 11 bases separating them.

Details on this clonotype: An end of the junction does not agree with germline; a read error may underlie this. The J gene is TRBJ2-3, the V gene TRBV7-2; 7 nucleotides match TRBD2. CDR1 and CDR2 (germline): SGHTA, FQGNSA. The CDR3 loop spans 16 amino acids. The CDR3 spells CASSLILGGGGDTQYF. The CDR3 nucleotides are TGCGCCAGCAGCTTAATACTTGGTGGGGGGGGGGATACGCAGTATTTT.

The chain uses TRBV6-4 and TRBJ1-2, with D hard to call. The CDR3 is made up of 19 amino acids. V lost 4 bases and J lost 4, with 28 bases in between. The germline CDR1 and CDR2 sequences are MRHNA and SNTAGT. CDR3 nucleotides: TGTGCCAGCAGTGGCGGCACCAGAAGAGGACTAGGAAGTATCTATGGCTACACCTTC. This sequence encodes CASSGGTRRGLGSIYGYTF.

The rearrangement links TRBV19 to TRBJ1-2; D not resolved. V lost 4 bases and J lost 4, with 10 bases in between. CDR1 and CDR2 from the germline V gene are LNHDA and SQIVND (reference sequence). This CDR3 spans 13 amino acids. The CDR3 nucleotides are TGTGCCAGTAGTACCCCATTTCGCTATGGCTACACCTTC. Translation gives CASSTPFRYGYTF. The variable domain in full, completed from reference TRBV19 and TRBJ1-2, reads DGGITQSPKYLFRKEGQNVTLSCEQNLNHDAMYWYRQDPGQGLRLIYYSQIVNDFQKGDIAEGYSVSREKKESFPLTVTSAQKNPTAFYLCASSTPFRYGYTFGSGTRLTVV.

The chain uses TRBV4-2 and TRBJ1-1; TRBD1 matches at 8 bases. CDR1 and CDR2 from the germline V gene are LGHNA and YNFKEQ. The CDR3 is made up of 16 amino acids. With 4 bases clipped from V and 1 base from J, the junction kept 8 bases outside the gene matches. CDR3: CASSPRQGTRNTEAFF. The CDR3, as DNA: TGTGCCAGCAGCCCGAGACAGGGGACGAGGAACACTGAAGCTTTCTTT.

This clonotype was recorded a few times. The gene calls are TRBV6-5 and TRBJ1-2; possible D gene TRBD1, 5 bases. Germline V gene lookup returns CDR1 MNHEY and CDR2 SVGAGI. V was cut by 5 bases and J by 5 bases, with 15 bases left in between. CDR3 length: 14 residues. CDR3 sequence (DNA): TGTGCCAGCAGTGCCGGGACGGAGTTTTATGGCTACACCTTC. It is translated as CASSAGTEFYGYTF.